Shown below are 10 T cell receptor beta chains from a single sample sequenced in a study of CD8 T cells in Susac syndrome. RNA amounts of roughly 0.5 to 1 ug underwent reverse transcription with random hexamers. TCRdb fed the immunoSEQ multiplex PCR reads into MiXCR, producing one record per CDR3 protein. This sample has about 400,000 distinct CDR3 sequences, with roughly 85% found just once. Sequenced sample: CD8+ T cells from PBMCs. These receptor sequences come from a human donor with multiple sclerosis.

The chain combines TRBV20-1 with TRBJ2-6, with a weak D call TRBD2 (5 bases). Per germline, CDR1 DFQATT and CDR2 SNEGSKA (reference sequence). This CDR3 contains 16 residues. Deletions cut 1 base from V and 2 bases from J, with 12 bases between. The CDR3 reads CSARARAGTGANVLTF. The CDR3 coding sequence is TGCAGTGCTAGAGCTCGCGCCGGGACTGGGGCCAACGTCCTGACTTTC.

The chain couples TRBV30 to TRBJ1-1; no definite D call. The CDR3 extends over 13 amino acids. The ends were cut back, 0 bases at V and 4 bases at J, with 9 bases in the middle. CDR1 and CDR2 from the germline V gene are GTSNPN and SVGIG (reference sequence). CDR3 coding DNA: TGTGCCTGGAGTGTATCTTTCTCCACTGAAGCTTTCTTT. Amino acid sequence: CAWSVSFSTEAFF.

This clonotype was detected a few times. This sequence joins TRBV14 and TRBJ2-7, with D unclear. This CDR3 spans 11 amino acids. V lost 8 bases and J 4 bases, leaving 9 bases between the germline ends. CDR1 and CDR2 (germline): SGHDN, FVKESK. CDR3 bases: TGTGCCAGCTCCCGGGCATACGAGCAGTACTTC. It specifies CASSRAYEQYF. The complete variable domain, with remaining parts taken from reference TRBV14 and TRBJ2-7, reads EAGVTQFPSHSVIEKGQTVTLRCDPISGHDNLYWYRRVMGKEIKFLLHFVKESKQDESGMPNNRFLAERTGGTYSTLKVQPAELEDSGVYFCASSRAYEQYFGPGTRLTVT.

In DNA form, the CDR3 reads TGTGCCAGCAGCCCGGTGGGTGAGTTCGGGACAGGGAGTTCCTCCGGGGCCAACGTCCTGACTTTC. It encodes CASSPVGEFGTGSSSGANVLTF. The chain carries TRBV4-2 and TRBJ2-6, with 9 bases aligning to TRBD1. The CDR3 has 22 residues. Germline assignment: CDR1 LGHNA and CDR2 YNFKEQ. Trimming cost V 4 bases and J 4 bases; bases outside gene matches: 23.

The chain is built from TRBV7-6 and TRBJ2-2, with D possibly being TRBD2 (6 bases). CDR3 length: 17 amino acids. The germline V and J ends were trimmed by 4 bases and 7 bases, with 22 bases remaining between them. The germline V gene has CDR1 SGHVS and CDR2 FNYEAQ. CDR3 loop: CASSSQGLTPGVGELFF. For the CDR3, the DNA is TGTGCCAGCAGCTCCCAGGGACTGACTCCGGGGGTCGGGGAGCTGTTTTTT.

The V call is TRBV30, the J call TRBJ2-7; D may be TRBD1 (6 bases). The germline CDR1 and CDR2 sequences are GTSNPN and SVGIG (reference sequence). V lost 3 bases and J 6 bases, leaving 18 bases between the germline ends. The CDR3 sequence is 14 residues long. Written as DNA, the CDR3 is TGTGCCTGGAGGGGGTTGGGGGCGAGCTTCGAGCAGTACTTC. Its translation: CAWRGLGASFEQYF.

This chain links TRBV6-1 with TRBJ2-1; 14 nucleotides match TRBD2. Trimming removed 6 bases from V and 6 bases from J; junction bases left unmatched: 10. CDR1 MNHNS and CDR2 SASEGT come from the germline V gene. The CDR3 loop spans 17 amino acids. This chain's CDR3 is CASRKGLAGVAGNEQFF. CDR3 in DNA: TGTGCCAGCAGAAAGGGACTAGCGGGAGTCGCAGGCAATGAGCAGTTCTTC.

The CDR3 sequence is CASSALRADPYNEQFF. DNA of the CDR3: TGTGCCAGTAGTGCCCTCAGGGCGGATCCATACAATGAGCAGTTCTTC. This rearrangement joins TRBV19 to TRBJ2-1; TRBD1 is a possible D gene (5 bases). Trimming left V 5 bases short and J 4 bases short, with 18 bases between. The CDR3 has 16 residues. Germline V gives CDR1 LNHDA, CDR2 SQIVND (reference sequence).

The CDR3 DNA reads as TGTGCCAGTAGTATAGATGTACGGCTCCAGCATTTT. Amino acids: CASSIDVRLQHF. The V and J genes are TRBV19 and TRBJ1-5; D remains ambiguous. V lost 0 bases to trimming and J lost 12 bases, with 9 bases between them. The CDR3 runs 12 residues. In germline, CDR1 is LNHDA, CDR2 SQIVND (reference sequence).

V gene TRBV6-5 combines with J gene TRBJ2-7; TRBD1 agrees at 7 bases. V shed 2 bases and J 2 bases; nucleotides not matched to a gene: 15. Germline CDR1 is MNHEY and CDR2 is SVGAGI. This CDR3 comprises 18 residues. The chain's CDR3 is CASSYVTTHGTATYEQYF. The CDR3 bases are TGTGCCAGCAGTTACGTGACTACACACGGGACAGCTACCTACGAGCAGTACTTC.